The present entry profiles one T cell receptor (beta chain) with its context. The data originate from a study of blood T cell repertoires in COVID-19. Study summary: Acute and convalescent COVID-19 samples came from the United States, Italy and Spain. Sources were T cells, B-cell-depleted T cells, or PBMCs; the material itself was cDNA or gDNA.

The V and J ends lost 4 bases and 5 bases respectively, with 12 bases between them. CDR1 is SGDLS, CDR2 YYNGEE, per germline. The CDR3 loop spans 13 amino acids. TCRdb's copy holds only in-frame clones and misses some; the assay was immunoSEQ multiplex PCR. The data contain a few hundred thousand clones, around 89% of them singletons. The origin of this receptor is a man aged 35-49 years who had recovered from COVID-19. Specimen: PBMCs or T cells enriched from blood (not recorded which). The chain carries TRBV9 and TRBJ1-2; tentatively, D is TRBD1 (5 bases). As DNA, the CDR3 is TGTGCCAGCAGCCCTAGGGGTTTTTATGGCTACACCTTC. This sequence encodes CASSPRGFYGYTF. Drawing the rest from reference TRBV9 and TRBJ1-2, the complete variable domain is DSGVTQTPKHLITATGQRVTLRCSPRSGDLSVYWYQQSLDQGLQFLIQYYNGEERAKGNILERFSAQQFPDLHSELNLSSLELGDSALYFCASSPRGFYGYTFGSGTRLTVV.